The 29 T cell receptor beta chains below come from one sample, sequenced in a study of CD8 T cells in ankylosing spondylitis. MiXCR, run by TCRdb on the 5' RACE reads, gives a single entry per CDR3 protein. This table holds around 300,000 distinct CDR3 sequences, 14% to 15% found once. The material sequenced was blood, either unsorted or a sorted T cell fraction (not recorded which). The receptor set was obtained from a male donor with ankylosing spondylitis or in good health (not recorded which).

This clonotype has a handful of counts. The chain joins TRBV7-7 to TRBJ2-1; D may be TRBD1 or TRBD2 (5 bases each). Germline CDR1 is SSHAT and CDR2 is FNYEAQ (reference sequence). The length of the CDR3 is 13 residues. V lost 0 bases and J lost 10, with 10 bases in between. The CDR3 reads CASSLAGTHEQFF. CDR3 nucleotides: TGTGCCAGCAGCTTAGCGGGGACCCACGAGCAGTTCTTC.

The table lists this clonotype with a few counts. The chain links TRBV12-3 or TRBV12-4 to TRBJ2-2, with D tentatively TRBD2 (6 bases). The CDR3 contains 16 residues. Trimming took 8 bases from V and 0 from J, leaving 16 bases between them. The CDR3 DNA is TGTGCCAGCGGAAAACCGGGACTGTCGAACACCGGGGAGCTGTTTTTT. The encoded protein is CASGKPGLSNTGELFF.

This clonotype was seen more than once but under ten times. The chain combines TRBV10-2 with TRBJ1-4, with no clear D. This CDR3 comprises 14 residues. Germline loops: CDR1 WSHSY, CDR2 SAAADI. V lost 6 bases to trimming and J lost 8 bases, with 16 bases between them. CDR3 amino acids: CASSPTSRGEKLFF. In DNA form, the CDR3 reads TGCGCCAGCAGCCCGACCTCCCGGGGAGAAAAACTGTTTTTT.

The CDR3 region is CASSHKRDRDHTDTQYF. CDR3 DNA sequence: TGCGCCAGCAGCCATAAGCGGGACAGGGACCACACAGATACGCAGTATTTT. The chain recombines TRBV4-1 with TRBJ2-3; 9 nucleotides align to TRBD1. The germline V gene encodes CDR1 MGHRA and CDR2 YSYEKL. CDR3 length: 17 residues. With V trimmed by 3 bases and J by 2 bases, 9 bases remained unmatched.

The chain has TRBV5-1 and TRBJ2-2; D is perhaps TRBD1 or TRBD2 (5 bases each). CDR1 SGHRS and CDR2 YFSETQ come from the germline V gene. CDR3 length: 14 residues. V was shortened by 0 bases and J by 5 bases, with 8 bases between the two germline ends. The CDR3 reads CASSLGGETGELFF. CDR3 DNA: TGCGCCAGCAGCTTGGGAGGGGAGACCGGGGAGCTGTTTTTT.

The chain couples TRBV12-5 to TRBJ2-7; 7 nucleotides match TRBD1. Looked up from germline, CDR1 is LGHNT and CDR2 is FRNRAP. The CDR3 sequence is 14 residues long. V lost 5 bases, J lost 4 bases, and 8 bases stayed unmatched. Here the CDR3 DNA reads TGTGCTAGTGGTCCCCGACAGGGCGCGTACGAGCAGTACTTC. Translation: CASGPRQGAYEQYF.

This clonotype was detected only a few times. The chain recombines TRBV10-3 with TRBJ2-1; 10 bases match TRBD2. CDR1 is ENHRY and CDR2 is SYGVKD in the germline V gene. This CDR3 region has 17 residues. The junction had 11 bases not matched to a gene; V was cut back by 5 bases and J by 4 bases. As DNA, the CDR3 is TGTGCCATCAGTTCCAATCAAGCGGGAGGGGATTACAATGAGCAGTTCTTC. As protein: CAISSNQAGGDYNEQFF.

In DNA form, the CDR3 reads TGCGCCAGCAGCCAAGATGAGGGGGGCCCTTACAATGAGCAGTTCTTC. It is translated as CASSQDEGGPYNEQFF. V and J are TRBV4-1 and TRBJ2-1; D might be TRBD1 or TRBD2, each matching 6 bases. V lost 0 bases, J lost 4 bases, and 13 bases lay in between. Germline values: CDR1 MGHRA, CDR2 YSYEKL. The CDR3 has 16 residues.

The chain employs TRBV5-1 and TRBJ2-3; 12 positions match TRBD2. There are 16 residues in the CDR3. The V and J ends lost 5 bases and 4 bases, in that order; junction bases with no gene match: 8. Germline CDR1 SGHRS, CDR2 YFSETQ. CDR3 sequence reads: CASSLAGTSGPDTQYF. The CDR3 DNA follows: TGCGCCAGCAGTCTAGCAGGGACTAGCGGGCCAGATACGCAGTATTTT.

This rearrangement joins TRBV10-3 to TRBJ2-5, with D perhaps given as TRBD1 or TRBD2 (7 bases each). Trimming cost V 4 bases and J 1 base, with 10 bases left between them. Germline V gene sequence: CDR1 ENHRY, CDR2 SYGVKD. The CDR3 length is 14 residues. The CDR3: CAISAGGAQETQYF. DNA for the CDR3: TGTGCCATCAGTGCAGGGGGGGCCCAAGAGACCCAGTACTTC.

This chain links TRBV9 with TRBJ1-2, with D possibly TRBD1 on 5 matching bases. With 3 bases removed from V and 6 bases from J, the gap between germline ends came to 15 bases. The germline gives CDR1 SGDLS, CDR2 YYNGEE. The CDR3 has 14 residues. CDR3 DNA sequence: TGTGCCAGCAGCGCCGGGCTGGGGCTTGATGGCTACACCTTC. This codes for CASSAGLGLDGYTF.

The chain links TRBV5-5 to TRBJ2-5, with D hard to call. The V end lost 8 bases, the J end lost 2 bases, and 16 bases lay between the germline ends. The length of the CDR3 is 14 residues. Germline values: CDR1 SGHKS, CDR2 YYEKEE (reference sequence). DNA for the CDR3: TGTGCCAGGAGCCCTGGGATCGGACAAGAGACCCAGTACTTC. It codes for CARSPGIGQETQYF.

CDR3: CASSSDSSYNSPLHF. CDR3 nucleotide sequence: TGCGCCAGCAGCTCCGACAGCTCCTATAATTCACCCCTCCACTTT. The gene calls are TRBV5-1 and TRBJ1-6, with TRBD1 as a possible D gene (5 bases). In germline, CDR1 is SGHRS, CDR2 YFSETQ. CDR3 size: 15 residues. V was trimmed by 3 bases and J by 0 bases, leaving 7 bases between them.

This clonotype was detected many times. This chain joins TRBV12-3 or TRBV12-4 and TRBJ1-1; D is unclear. The CDR3 covers 15 residues. V gave up 3 bases and J gave up 1 base, with 12 bases separating them. CDR3 coding DNA: TGTGCCAGCAGTTTGTTCGCTACCTCGAACACTGAAGCTTTCTTT. Amino acids: CASSLFATSNTEAFF.

The chain recombines TRBV20-1 with TRBJ2-1; TRBD2 aligns across 12 bases. Trimming took 4 bases from V and 3 from J; bases not matched to a gene: 4. CDR1 and CDR2 (germline): DFQATT, SNEGSKA (reference sequence). The CDR3 totals 15 residues. The CDR3: CSANPTSGGYNEQFF. DNA of the CDR3: TGCAGTGCTAACCCGACTAGCGGGGGCTACAATGAGCAGTTCTTC.

Ten or more counts support this clonotype. This chain connects TRBV3-1 to TRBJ1-2, with 10 positions matching TRBD1. The CDR3 length is 15 residues. With V trimmed by 4 bases and J by 2 bases, 4 bases remained unmatched. Germline loops: CDR1 LGHDT, CDR2 YNNKEL (reference sequence). CDR3 region: CASSPRTGGNYGYTF. The CDR3, as DNA: TGTGCCAGCAGCCCGAGGACAGGGGGGAACTATGGCTACACCTTC.

On this clonotype itself: The junction does not match germline at one end; this may be a read error. This chain connects TRBV12-3 or TRBV12-4 to TRBJ1-2; no clear D gene. CDR3 length: 13 amino acids. This chain's CDR3 is CASNLIGRGGYTF. The DNA for the CDR3 is TGTGCCAGCAATTTAATAGGGAGAGGTGGCTACACCTTC.

V and J are TRBV12-3 or TRBV12-4 and TRBJ2-5; 7 nucleotides align to TRBD1. V was pared by 6 bases and J by 4 bases, with 5 bases of the junction left unmatched. This CDR3 is built from 13 residues. This CDR3 reads CASRRAGGETQYF. CDR3 in DNA: TGTGCCAGCAGGAGGGCAGGGGGAGAGACCCAGTACTTC.

CDR3 sequence (DNA): TGTGCCAGTAGGCCGCTGGGCCTAGTGGACGAGCAGTACTTC. Translating it yields CASRPLGLVDEQYF. The chain links TRBV19 to TRBJ2-7, with unresolved D. V was trimmed by 6 bases and J by 5 bases, leaving 17 bases between them. Germline V lookup: CDR1 LNHDA, CDR2 SQIVND (reference sequence). This CDR3 region has 14 residues. Combining the CDR3 with reference TRBV19 and TRBJ2-7 gives the whole variable domain DGGITQSPKYLFRKEGQNVTLSCEQNLNHDAMYWYRQDPGQGLRLIYYSQIVNDFQKGDIAEGYSVSREKKESFPLTVTSAQKNPTAFYLCASRPLGLVDEQYFGPGTRLTVT.

In its sample, this clonotype was seen many times. The V and J genes are TRBV20-1 and TRBJ2-7; maybe TRBD2 (6 bases). V was pared by 2 bases and J by 1 base, with 18 bases between. CDR1 DFQATT and CDR2 SNEGSKA come from the germline V gene (reference sequence). The length of the CDR3 is 16 residues. In DNA form, the CDR3 reads TGCAGTGCTAGACCGCTATTGGGCGGGGATTCCTACGAGCAGTACTTC. Its translation is CSARPLLGGDSYEQYF.

This clonotype was observed a handful of times. This rearrangement joins TRBV4-2 to TRBJ2-1; 8 bases agree with TRBD2. The CDR3 is made up of 15 amino acids. The V gene end was trimmed by 4 bases and the J gene end by 7 bases; junction bases not matched to a gene: 9. CDR1 is LGHNA and CDR2 is YNFKEQ in the germline V gene. The CDR3 region has the DNA TGTGCCAGCAGCCTGACTAGCGCCATGATTAATGAGCAGTTCTTC. It yields the protein CASSLTSAMINEQFF.

This sequence joins TRBV11-3 and TRBJ2-1; TRBD1 might be the D (6 bases). This CDR3 has 15 residues. Germline V gene sequence: CDR1 SGHNT, CDR2 YENEEA. V shed 0 bases and J shed 5 bases, with 11 bases lying between them. CDR3 sequence: CASSLEGAPNNEQFF. DNA of the CDR3: TGTGCCAGCAGCTTAGAGGGGGCGCCGAACAATGAGCAGTTCTTC.

The chain joins TRBV20-1 to TRBJ1-6, with D uncertain. The germline gives CDR1 DFQATT, CDR2 SNEGSKA (reference sequence). This CDR3 comprises 12 residues. The V and J ends lost 6 bases and 4 bases respectively, with 7 bases between them. CDR3 in amino acids: CSASRYNSPLHF. The DNA of the CDR3 is TGCAGTGCGTCGCGATATAATTCACCCCTCCACTTT.

V and J are TRBV7-2 and TRBJ2-3, with 10 bases fitting TRBD2. The germline gives CDR1 SGHTA, CDR2 FQGNSA. The CDR3 covers 14 residues. V dropped 3 bases and J dropped 4; count of bases not matched to a gene: 1. The CDR3, as DNA: TGTGCCAGCAGCTTCAGCGGGGGGGCAGATACGCAGTATTTT. The encoded protein is CASSFSGGADTQYF.

This clonotype appeared a few times. The gene calls are TRBV6-4 and TRBJ1-1; D is uncertain. Trimming removed 6 bases from V and 1 base from J, with 9 bases in between. The CDR3 has 13 residues. Germline V gene lookup returns CDR1 MRHNA and CDR2 SNTAGT. CDR3 in DNA: TGTGCCAGCAGACGAGAGTCGAACACTGAAGCTTTCTTT. Encoded protein: CASRRESNTEAFF.

This clonotype was detected only a few times. The chain combines TRBV5-5 with TRBJ1-2; 9 bases are shared with TRBD1. Germline CDR1 is SGHKS and CDR2 is YYEKEE (reference sequence). CDR3 length: 15 residues. Unmatched junction bases numbered 8, after V lost 4 bases and J lost 4 bases. The CDR3 bases are TGTGCCAGCAGCGGACAGGGGAAGGGGGCCTATGGCTACACCTTC. This encodes CASSGQGKGAYGYTF.

The rearrangement links TRBV7-7 to TRBJ2-1; 11 bases are shared with TRBD2. The CDR3 covers 14 residues. CDR1 is SSHAT, CDR2 FNYEAQ, per germline (reference sequence). Trimming took 5 bases from V and 7 from J; bases not matched to a gene: 4. In DNA form, the CDR3 reads TGTGCCAGCAGCCCGACTAGCGGGGCGAATGAGCAGTTCTTC. This sequence encodes CASSPTSGANEQFF.

This clonotype occurred many times. This chain connects TRBV12-3 or TRBV12-4 to TRBJ2-5, with 8 bases matching TRBD1. This CDR3 is built from 13 residues. Trimming took 6 bases from V and 5 from J; bases not matched to a gene: 5. CDR3 sequence (DNA): TGTGCCAGCAGGAGGACAGGGCGTGAGACCCAGTACTTC. It is translated as CASRRTGRETQYF.

There are many counts of this clonotype. This chain links TRBV29-1 with TRBJ2-7; D possibly corresponds to TRBD1 (6 bases). This CDR3 contains 12 residues. V gave up 4 bases and J gave up 5 bases, with 12 bases separating them. Germline CDR1 reads SQVTM; CDR2 reads ANQGSEA. The CDR3 region is CSVGGQFNEQYF. In DNA form, the CDR3 reads TGCAGCGTTGGCGGACAGTTCAACGAGCAGTACTTC.